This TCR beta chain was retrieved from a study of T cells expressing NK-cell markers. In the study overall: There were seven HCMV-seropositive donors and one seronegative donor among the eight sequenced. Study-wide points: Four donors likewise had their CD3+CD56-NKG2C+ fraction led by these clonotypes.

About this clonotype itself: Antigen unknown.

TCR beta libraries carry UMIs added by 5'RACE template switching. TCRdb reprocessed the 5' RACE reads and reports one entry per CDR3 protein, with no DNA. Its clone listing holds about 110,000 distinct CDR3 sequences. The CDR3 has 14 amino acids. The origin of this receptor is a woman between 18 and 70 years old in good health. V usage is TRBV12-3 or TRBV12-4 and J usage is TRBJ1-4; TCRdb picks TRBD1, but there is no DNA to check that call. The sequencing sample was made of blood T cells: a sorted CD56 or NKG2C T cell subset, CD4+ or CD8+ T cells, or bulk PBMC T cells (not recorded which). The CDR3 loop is CASSEGAGSEKLFF.